This TCR beta chain was recorded in a study of T cells expressing NK-cell markers. TCRdb re-called the 5' RACE reads and gives one entry per CDR3 protein, without DNA. The table gives 200,000 to 300,000 distinct CDR3 sequences; the top ten clones make up about 4.2% of it. CDR3 length equals 17 residues. Germline values: CDR1 KGHDR, CDR2 SFDVKD. The source is a woman between 18 and 70 years old in good health. This chain joins TRBV24-1 and TRBJ1-2. Specimen: blood T cells: a sorted CD56 or NKG2C T cell subset, CD4+ or CD8+ T cells, or bulk PBMC T cells (not recorded which). This CDR3 is CATSDPRGGPEDYGYTF.